This TCR beta chain comes out of a study of T cell repertoires in aging, cancer and after chemotherapy (dated by TCRdb to the late 2010s). About the full investigation: Six donor age groups were covered, ranging from 30 or younger up to 70 or older, and each group contained at least three individuals. Alongside some 98 healthy donors serving as a reference group, the cohort included some 220 cancer patients, of whom more than 85 had hematological cancers and some 130 had solid cancers. The study profiled peripheral blood TCR beta repertoires from healthy donors and cancer patients to examine immunoaging and T cell reconstitution after chemotherapy. In the solid tumor group, the paired samples taken before and after chemotherapy came from brain tumor (glioblastoma) patients given temozolomide-based therapy. In total, the full dataset held 10 million or so TCR reads.

V loses 8 bases, J loses 4 bases, and the germline ends lie 8 bases apart. CDR1 is given as MNHEY and CDR2 as SMNVEV, both from the germline V gene (reference sequence). The CDR3 numbers 11 residues from cysteine through phenylalanine. Of all the DNA, just the CDR3 is kept, 33 bases in frame from base 1. Findings and caveats that apply to the study as a whole: In both cancer cohorts, the median generation probability rose over the chemotherapy interval, which suggests that the repertoire was reconstituted through rebound thymic output. According to the authors, the repertoire data do not allow conclusions to be drawn about immunological memory after chemotherapy. In healthy donors, the decline in TCR diversity with age was mainly due to loss of richness, whereas in cancer patients loss of evenness also played a role. Significantly lower blood TCR diversity and higher clonality were observed in untreated patients with hematological or solid cancers than in age-matched healthy donors.

Genomic DNA extracted from peripheral blood, rather than sorted cells or RNA, was used as the source for amplification of TCR beta rearrangements. Rearranged TRB sequences spanning V, D and J segments were amplified in a multiplex touch-down PCR with a mixed TRB-A/B primer pool. Illumina adapters and sample indices were attached to the amplicons in two consecutive PCR reactions using Phusion HS II polymerase. After gel purification with the NucleoSpin Gel and PCR Clean-up kit, the amplicons were checked using Qubit and an Agilent 2100 Bioanalyzer. Sequencing of libraries was carried out on an Illumina MiSeq in 600-cycle, single-indexed, paired-end runs. In the paper's pipeline: MiXCR versions 2.12 and 3.0.5 were used to process TRB sequences. Each unique CDR3 nucleotide sequence counted as one clone, and only productive sequences with at least two reads were retained. Shannon diversity, evenness, clonality (one minus evenness), and alpha-parameterized diversity profiles from alpha 0 to 5 were included as repertoire metrics. The IGoR algorithm was used to compute generation probabilities of clones in paired pre- and post-chemotherapy samples. TCRdb itself trimmed the public reads at Q25 with fastp, ran MiXCR and retained productive beta chains. Entries are consolidated by CDR3 protein sequence, retaining the most common genes and DNA. The V and J calls shown here were made by TCRdb, not taken from the authors' results. The sample includes roughly 1,300 distinct CDR3 sequences, with approximately 15% observed a single time. 15% to 20% of the sample lies in the top ten.

Judged by its sample share, this clonotype qualifies as large (0.1 to 1%). The antigen this receptor binds is unknown. The input lacks base qualities; no much larger clone sits a single base away. Source material: blood. This TCR was recovered from a human donor with a solid tumor. The chain links TRBV27 with TRBJ1-2; the D gene cannot be resolved reliably. The nucleotide sequence reads TGTGCCAGCGGAAGCCCCTATGGCTACACCTTC. Translated, it gives CASGSPYGYTF.